The clone carrying this T cell receptor beta chain was picked up a small number of times. This sample stems from a study of blood T cell repertoires in COVID-19. Study-level background: PBMCs, B-cell-depleted T cells, or T cells were the source of the cDNA or gDNA that made up the material.

Original handling: By means of reference gene primer amplification, nucleated cell counts were estimated. Repertoires were generated with immunoSEQ multiplex PCR, while TCRdb's copy carries only in-frame clones and drops some. The V and J calls and clone size were taken over from that table, and D and trimming were inferred from the DNA. Found here are about 62,000 clones, 70% to 90% of them singletons; the top ten hold 1%. Sequenced sample: peripheral blood. This TCR derives from a man between 65 and 79 years old with acute or convalescent COVID-19.

The CDR3 reads CASTLNTEAFF. In DNA, the CDR3 is TGTGCCAGCACCTTGAACACTGAAGCTTTCTTT. The V gene is TRBV12-3 or TRBV12-4, the J gene TRBJ1-1; no clear D. V dropped 7 bases and J dropped 0 bases, with 3 bases sitting between them. The CDR3 consists of 11 residues.